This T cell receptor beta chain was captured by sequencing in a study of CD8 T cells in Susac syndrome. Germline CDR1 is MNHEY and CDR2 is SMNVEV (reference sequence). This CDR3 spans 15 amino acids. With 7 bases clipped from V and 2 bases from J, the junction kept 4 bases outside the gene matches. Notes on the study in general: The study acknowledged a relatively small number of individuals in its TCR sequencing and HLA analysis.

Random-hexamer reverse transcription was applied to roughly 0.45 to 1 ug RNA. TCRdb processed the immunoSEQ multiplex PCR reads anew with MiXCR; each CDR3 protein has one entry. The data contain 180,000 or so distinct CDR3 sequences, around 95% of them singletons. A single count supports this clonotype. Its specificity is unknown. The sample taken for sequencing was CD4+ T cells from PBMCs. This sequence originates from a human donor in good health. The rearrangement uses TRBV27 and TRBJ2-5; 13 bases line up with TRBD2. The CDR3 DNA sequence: TGTGCCAGCATGGGGACTAGCGGGGAACAAGAGACCCAGTACTTC. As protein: CASMGTSGEQETQYF.